This T cell receptor beta chain was sequenced during a study of shared clonotypes between healthy human individuals. This CDR3 region has 15 residues. V dropped 2 bases and J dropped 8; count of bases not matched to a gene: 5. The germline V gene encodes CDR1 SGHDT and CDR2 YYEEEE. Clones were read by immunoSEQ multiplex PCR, and TCRdb kept only the in-frame ones, dropping some. The table records about 710,000 clones, 73% of them present only once. This receptor was taken from a woman aged 30 to 39 in good health. The V gene is TRBV5-6, the J gene TRBJ2-1, with 12 bases aligning to TRBD2. Specimen: memory CD4+ T cells sorted from blood. Noted subset: CD45RA-negative fraction. Here the CDR3 reads CASSFPSGRVDEQFF. The CDR3, as DNA: TGTGCCAGCAGCTTCCCTAGCGGGAGGGTTGATGAGCAGTTCTTC.